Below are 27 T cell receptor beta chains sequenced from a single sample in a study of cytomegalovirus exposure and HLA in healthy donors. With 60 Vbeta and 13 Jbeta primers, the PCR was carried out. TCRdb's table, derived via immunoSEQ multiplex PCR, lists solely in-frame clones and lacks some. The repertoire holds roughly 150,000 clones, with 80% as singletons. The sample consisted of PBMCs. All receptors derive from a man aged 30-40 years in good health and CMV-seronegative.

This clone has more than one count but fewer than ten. CDR3 loop: CASSYSYSGGSEQYF. Written as DNA, the CDR3 is TGTGCCAGCAGTTACTCGTATTCGGGAGGATCCGAGCAGTACTTC. V gene TRBV6-5 combines with J gene TRBJ2-7, with 7 positions matching TRBD2. Germline trimming cut 0 bases from V and 6 bases from J; bases unmatched to any gene: 8. The germline V gene has CDR1 MNHEY and CDR2 SVGAGI. This CDR3 is built from 15 residues.

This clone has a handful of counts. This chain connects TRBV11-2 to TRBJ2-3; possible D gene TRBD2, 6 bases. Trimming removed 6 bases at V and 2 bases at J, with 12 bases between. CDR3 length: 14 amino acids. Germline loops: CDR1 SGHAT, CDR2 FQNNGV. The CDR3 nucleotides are TGTGCCAGCAGTTCTGGGACTTTCACAGATACGCAGTATTTT. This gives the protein CASSSGTFTDTQYF. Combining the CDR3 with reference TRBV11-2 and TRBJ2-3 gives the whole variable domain EAGVAQSPRYKIIEKRQSVAFWCNPISGHATLYWYQQILGQGPKLLIQFQNNGVVDDSQLPKDRFSAERLKGVDSTLKIQPAKLEDSAVYLCASSSGTFTDTQYFGPGTRLTVL.

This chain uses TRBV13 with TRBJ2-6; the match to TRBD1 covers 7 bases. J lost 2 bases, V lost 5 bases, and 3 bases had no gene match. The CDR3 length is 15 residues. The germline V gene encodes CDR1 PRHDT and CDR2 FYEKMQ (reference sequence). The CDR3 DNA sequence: TGTGCCAGCAGCAAAGGGACAGCTGGGGCCAACGTCCTGACTTTC. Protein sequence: CASSKGTAGANVLTF.

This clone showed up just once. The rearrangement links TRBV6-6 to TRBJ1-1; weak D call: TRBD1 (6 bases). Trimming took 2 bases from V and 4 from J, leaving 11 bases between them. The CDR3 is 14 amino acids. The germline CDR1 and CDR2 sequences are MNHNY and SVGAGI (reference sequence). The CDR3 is CASSYTGQGTEAFF. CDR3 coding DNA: TGTGCCAGCAGTTACACAGGGCAGGGCACTGAAGCTTTCTTT.

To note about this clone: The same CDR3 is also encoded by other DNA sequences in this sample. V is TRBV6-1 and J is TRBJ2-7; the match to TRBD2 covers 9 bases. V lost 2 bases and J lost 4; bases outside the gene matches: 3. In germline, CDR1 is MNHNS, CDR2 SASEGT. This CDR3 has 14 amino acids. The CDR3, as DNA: TGTGCCAGCAGTGAACTAGCGGGGTCGTACGAGCAGTACTTC. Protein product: CASSELAGSYEQYF.

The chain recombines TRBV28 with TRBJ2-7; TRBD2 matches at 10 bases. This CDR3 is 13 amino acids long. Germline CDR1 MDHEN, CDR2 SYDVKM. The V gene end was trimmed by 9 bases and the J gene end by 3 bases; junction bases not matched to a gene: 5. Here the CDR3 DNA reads TGTGCCAGTACCGGACTAGCGGACTACGAGCAGTACTTC. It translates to CASTGLADYEQYF. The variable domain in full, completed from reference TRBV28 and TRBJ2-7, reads DVKVTQSSRYLVKRTGEKVFLECVQDMDHENMFWYRQDPGLGLRLIYFSYDVKMKEKGDIPEGYSVSREKKERFSLILESASTNQTSMYLCASTGLADYEQYFGPGTRLTVT.

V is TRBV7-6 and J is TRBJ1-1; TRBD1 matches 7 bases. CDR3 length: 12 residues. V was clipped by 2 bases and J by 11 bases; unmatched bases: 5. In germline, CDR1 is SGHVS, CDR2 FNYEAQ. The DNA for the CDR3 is TGTGCCAGCAGCTTAATAGGGGGCGAGGCTTTCTTT. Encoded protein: CASSLIGGEAFF.

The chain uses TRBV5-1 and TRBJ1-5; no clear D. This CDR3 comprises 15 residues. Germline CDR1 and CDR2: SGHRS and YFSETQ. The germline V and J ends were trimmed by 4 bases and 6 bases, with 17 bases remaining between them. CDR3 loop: CASSPEGEQIQPQHF. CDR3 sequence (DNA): TGCGCCAGCAGCCCAGAAGGAGAGCAGATTCAGCCCCAGCATTTT.

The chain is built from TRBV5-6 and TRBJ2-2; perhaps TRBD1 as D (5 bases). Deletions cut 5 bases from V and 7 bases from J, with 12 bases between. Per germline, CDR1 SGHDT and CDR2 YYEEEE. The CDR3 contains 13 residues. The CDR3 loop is CASSYDRGGELFF. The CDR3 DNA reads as TGTGCCAGCAGTTATGACAGAGGCGGGGAGCTGTTTTTT.

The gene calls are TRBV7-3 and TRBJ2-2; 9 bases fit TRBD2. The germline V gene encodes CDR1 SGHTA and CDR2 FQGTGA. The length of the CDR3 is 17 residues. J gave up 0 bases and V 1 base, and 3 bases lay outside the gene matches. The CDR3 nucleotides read TGTGCCAGCAGCTTAAATGCGGGAGGGCCGAACACCGGGGAGCTGTTTTTT. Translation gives CASSLNAGGPNTGELFF.

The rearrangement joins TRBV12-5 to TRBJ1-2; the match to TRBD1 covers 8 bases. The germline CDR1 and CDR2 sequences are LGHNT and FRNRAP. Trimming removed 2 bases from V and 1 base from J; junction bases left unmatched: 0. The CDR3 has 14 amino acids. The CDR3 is CASGLTGGNYGYTF. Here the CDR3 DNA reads TGTGCTAGTGGTTTGACAGGGGGTAACTATGGCTACACCTTC.

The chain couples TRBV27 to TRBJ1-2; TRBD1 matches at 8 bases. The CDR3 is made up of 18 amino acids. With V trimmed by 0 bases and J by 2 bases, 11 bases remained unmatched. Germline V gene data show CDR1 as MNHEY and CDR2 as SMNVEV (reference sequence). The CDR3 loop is CASSLSGGQGISNYGYTF. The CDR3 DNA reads TGTGCCAGCAGTTTATCGGGCGGACAGGGAATATCCAACTATGGCTACACCTTC.

CDR3 nucleotides: TGCGCCAGCAGTCACATCCTGGGAGGGCTCTCCTACGAGCAGTACTTC. Its translation: CASSHILGGLSYEQYF. This rearrangement joins TRBV23-1 to TRBJ2-7, with TRBD2 matching 7 bases. TRBV23-1 is reported as an ORF; its role is uncertain. Trimming took 3 bases from V and 0 from J; bases not matched to a gene: 8. This CDR3 has 16 amino acids.

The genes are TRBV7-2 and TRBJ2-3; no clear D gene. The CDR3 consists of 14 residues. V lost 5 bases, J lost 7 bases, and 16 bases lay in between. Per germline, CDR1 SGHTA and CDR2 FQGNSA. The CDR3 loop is CASSTPPPANTQYF. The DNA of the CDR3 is TGTGCCAGCAGCACCCCACCCCCCGCGAATACGCAGTATTTT.

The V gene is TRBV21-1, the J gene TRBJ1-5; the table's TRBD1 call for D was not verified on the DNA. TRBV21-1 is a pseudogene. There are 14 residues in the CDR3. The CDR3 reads CASSSGTARGPQHF. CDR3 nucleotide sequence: TGTGCCAGCAGCTCCGGGACAGCTCGGGGGCCCCAGCATTTT.

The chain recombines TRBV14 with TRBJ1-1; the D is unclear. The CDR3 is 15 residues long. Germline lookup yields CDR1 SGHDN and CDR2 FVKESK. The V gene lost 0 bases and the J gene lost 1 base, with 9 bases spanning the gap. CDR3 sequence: CASSQEIRGNTEAFF. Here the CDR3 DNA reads TGTGCCAGCAGCCAAGAGATTCGAGGGAACACTGAAGCTTTCTTT.

CDR3 region: CASSPETGKNYGYTF. CDR3 nucleotides: TGTGCCAGCAGCCCCGAGACAGGGAAGAACTATGGCTACACCTTC. V usage is TRBV7-2 and J usage is TRBJ1-2; 7 nucleotides match TRBD1. This CDR3 region has 15 residues. Germline CDR1 and CDR2: SGHTA and FQGNSA. V shed 5 bases, J shed 2 bases, and the junction held 8 bases outside the gene matches.

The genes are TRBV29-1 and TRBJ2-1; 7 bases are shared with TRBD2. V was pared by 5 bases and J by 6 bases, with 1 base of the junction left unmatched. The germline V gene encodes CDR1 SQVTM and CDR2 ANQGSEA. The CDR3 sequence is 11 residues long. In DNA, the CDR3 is TGCAGCGTTCTAGCGGCCAATGAGCAGTTCTTC. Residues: CSVLAANEQFF.

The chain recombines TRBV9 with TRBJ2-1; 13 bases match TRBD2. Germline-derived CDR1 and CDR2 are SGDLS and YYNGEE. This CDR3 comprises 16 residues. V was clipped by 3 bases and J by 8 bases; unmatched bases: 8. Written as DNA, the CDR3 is TGTGCCAGCAGCGGCAGGACTAGCGGGAGAGGGGATGAGCAGTTCTTC. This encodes CASSGRTSGRGDEQFF. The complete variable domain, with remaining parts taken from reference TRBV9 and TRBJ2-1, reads DSGVTQTPKHLITATGQRVTLRCSPRSGDLSVYWYQQSLDQGLQFLIQYYNGEERAKGNILERFSAQQFPDLHSELNLSSLELGDSALYFCASSGRTSGRGDEQFFGPGTRLTVL.

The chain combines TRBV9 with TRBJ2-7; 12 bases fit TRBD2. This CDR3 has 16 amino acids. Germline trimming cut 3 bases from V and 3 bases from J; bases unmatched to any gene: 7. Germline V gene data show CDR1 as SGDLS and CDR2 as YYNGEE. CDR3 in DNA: TGTGCCAGCAGCGCCGGGACTAGCGGGCTGGGCTACGAGCAGTACTTC. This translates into CASSAGTSGLGYEQYF.

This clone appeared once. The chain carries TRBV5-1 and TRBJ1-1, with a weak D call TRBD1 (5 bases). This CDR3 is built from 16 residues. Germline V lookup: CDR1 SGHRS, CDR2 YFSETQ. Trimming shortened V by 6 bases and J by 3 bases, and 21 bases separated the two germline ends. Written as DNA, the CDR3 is TGCGCCAGCATCCCCGGGAGTAGGTGGGGGGACACTGAAGCTTTCTTT. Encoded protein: CASIPGSRWGDTEAFF.

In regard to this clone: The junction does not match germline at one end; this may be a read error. The CDR3 DNA sequence: TGTGCTAGCAGCTCCGGACAGAGGGAGACCCAGTACTTC. Its translation: CASSSGQRETQYF. The V gene is TRBV7-7, the J gene TRBJ2-5; a possible D gene is TRBD1 (6 bases). CDR3 length equals 13 residues. The germline V gene has CDR1 SSHAT and CDR2 FNYEAQ (reference sequence).

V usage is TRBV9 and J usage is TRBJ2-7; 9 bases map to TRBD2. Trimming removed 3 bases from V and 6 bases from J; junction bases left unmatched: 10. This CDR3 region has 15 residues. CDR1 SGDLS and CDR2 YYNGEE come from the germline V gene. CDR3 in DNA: TGTGCCAGCAGCGGACCGACTAGCGGTTCGTTCGAGCAGTACTTC. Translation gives CASSGPTSGSFEQYF.

In DNA form, the CDR3 reads TGTGCCACGGGGCACAGGGGCTACGAGCAGTACTTC. Translation gives CATGHRGYEQYF. The chain uses TRBV27 and TRBJ2-7; 7 bases align to TRBD1. The CDR3 has 12 amino acids. Trimming took 10 bases from V and 3 from J; bases not matched to a gene: 6. Germline CDR1 and CDR2: MNHEY and SMNVEV (reference sequence).

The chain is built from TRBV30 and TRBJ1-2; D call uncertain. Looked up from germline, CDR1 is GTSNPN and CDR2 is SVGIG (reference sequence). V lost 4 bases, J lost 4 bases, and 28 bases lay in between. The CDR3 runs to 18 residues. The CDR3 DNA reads TGTGCCTGGATCCATCCCCCTTATGTGTCGCAGGTCTTCTATGGCTACACCTTC. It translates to CAWIHPPYVSQVFYGYTF.

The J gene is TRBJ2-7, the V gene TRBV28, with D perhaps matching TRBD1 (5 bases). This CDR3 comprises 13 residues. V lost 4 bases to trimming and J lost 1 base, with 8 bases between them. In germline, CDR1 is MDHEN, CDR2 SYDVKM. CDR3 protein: CASSWGGSYEQYF. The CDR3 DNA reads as TGTGCCAGCAGTTGGGGCGGTTCCTACGAGCAGTACTTC.

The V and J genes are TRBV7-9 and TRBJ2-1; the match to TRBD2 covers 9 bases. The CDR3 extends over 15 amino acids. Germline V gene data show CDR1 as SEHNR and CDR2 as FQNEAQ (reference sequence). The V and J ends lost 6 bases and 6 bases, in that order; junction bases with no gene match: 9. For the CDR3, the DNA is TGTGCCAGCAGTTCCGGGACTAGCAGCCCCAATGAGCAGTTCTTC. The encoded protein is CASSSGTSSPNEQFF.